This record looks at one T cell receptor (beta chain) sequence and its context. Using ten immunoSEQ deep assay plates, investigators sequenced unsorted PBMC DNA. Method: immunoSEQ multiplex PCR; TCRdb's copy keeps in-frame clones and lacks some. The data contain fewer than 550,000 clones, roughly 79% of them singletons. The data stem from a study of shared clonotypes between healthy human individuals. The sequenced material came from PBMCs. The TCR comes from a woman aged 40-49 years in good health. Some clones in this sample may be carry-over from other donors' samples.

The CDR3: CSVEVASGTSEQFF. CDR3 in DNA: TGCAGCGTTGAGGTGGCTAGCGGGACGAGTGAGCAGTTCTTC. The genes are TRBV29-1 and TRBJ2-1; 9 bases match TRBD2. Germline CDR1 is SQVTM and CDR2 is ANQGSEA. V shed 3 bases and J 9 bases; nucleotides not matched to a gene: 9. The CDR3 contains 14 residues.